Given below is one T cell receptor beta chain in context. Its antigen specificity is not known. The input lacks base qualities; no much larger clone sits a single base away. These data are taken from a study of blood T cell repertoires in COVID-19 (dated by TCRdb to between 2020 and 2021). Study-wide context: Samples from collaborators originated in the United States, Italy and Spain and spanned both the acute and convalescent phases of COVID-19. The prospective study material was composed of cDNA or gDNA derived from T cells, B-cell-depleted T cells, or PBMCs. The dataset comprised deeply sampled blood TCRbeta repertoires from subjects exposed to, actively infected with, or recovered from COVID-19. The samples were drawn from two sources: the first 160 participants of the ongoing ImmuneRACE study, and fewer than 1,500 subjects contributed by 6 global collaborators. HLA class I and class II types, where available, came from metadata supplied by the sample provider rather than from assay-based typing. The repertoires were released in a freely available public database intended as a resource for research on the immune response to SARS-CoV-2. Sample metadata almost always included a de-identified subject ID, COVID-19 status, age in years and sex. Overall results and qualifications from the work: How much clinical and demographic metadata was included differed by source and by participant, and the metadata was provided uncurated.

One collaborating source in Seattle enrolled patients while the patients were actively infected and followed the patients over time throughout the course of disease. Whole blood was collected in K2EDTA tubes by collaborating institutions according to the institutions' own protocols. For TCRbeta analysis, collaborator samples were shipped as frozen whole blood, as isolated PBMCs, or as DNA extracted from either sample type. The immunoSEQ Assay, a bias-controlled multiplex PCR, was used to amplify TCRbeta CDR3 regions from genomic DNA. Processing in the source paper ran as follows. Within the assay, amplification of reference gene primers was used to estimate how many nucleated cells each sample contained. To quantify the absolute abundance of each unique TCRbeta CDR3 rearrangement, sequence reads were collapsed and filtered. Productive Simpson clonality was computed per sample as the square root of Simpson's diversity index over productive rearrangements. TCRdb carries this immuneACCESS record with in-frame sequences only. Its versions omit some clonotypes, under half of them owing to an unresolved V gene in the studies checked, with the rest unexplained. The V and J calls and clone size are taken from that table; D and trimming were inferred from the DNA. Recorded for this sample are 250,000 or so clones; 88% of them occurred a single time. The top ten clonotypes cover roughly 6.7% of the sample.

This receptor was obtained from a woman in her thirties with COVID-19, enrolled during active disease. Material for sequencing was peripheral blood.

In nucleotide form, the sequence is TGTGCCAGCAGTGGTCAGTCAGGGTATAATTCACCCCTCCACTTT. Translated, this gives CASSGQSGYNSPLHF. The chain is encoded by TRBV2 joined to TRBJ1-6, and the D gene may be TRBD1, 5 bases matching. Sequences SNHLY (CDR1) and FYNNEI (CDR2) are obtained from the germline V gene. Trimming takes 4 bases from V and 4 bases from J, and the germline ends sit 11 bases apart. Measured from the cysteine to the phenylalanine, the CDR3 is 15 residues long. The sequence is cut down to CDR3 DNA, 45 bases in frame from base 1.